One T cell receptor beta chain is described in this entry. Its target is not known. The data are from a study of blood T cells in healthy people across ages. Alongside a J-beta primer mix, a sample-barcoded 5' primer served in a second PCR lasting roughly 7 to 11 cycles. Using its own MiXCR run on the 5' RACE reads, TCRdb lists one record per CDR3 protein. Among some 1.5 million distinct CDR3 sequences, 35% to 45% were seen once, and the ten largest hold just over 4%. Regarding the study as a whole: CMV status of donors was unknown, possibly confounding expanded clonotype changes.

The ends were cut back, 4 bases at V and 5 bases at J, with 17 bases in the middle. The germline gives CDR1 SGHTA, CDR2 FQGNSA. The CDR3 totals 15 residues. Samples each had at least 5 micrograms of total RNA extracted. Sample: blood. The clonotype comes from a young woman in good health. The chain joins TRBV7-2 to TRBJ1-2, with D maybe TRBD1 (5 bases). The CDR3 reads CASSSGGGGKYGYTF. For the CDR3, the DNA is TGTGCCAGCAGCTCTGGCGGGGGGGGGAAATATGGCTACACCTTC. The entire variable domain, with the rest obtained from reference TRBV7-2 and TRBJ1-2, is as follows: GAGVSQSPSNKVTEKGKDVELRCDPISGHTALYWYRQSLGQGLEFLIYFQGNSAPDKSGLPSDRFSAERTGGSVSTLTIQRTQQEDSAVYLCASSSGGGGKYGYTFGSGTRLTVV.